This entry features one TCR beta chain sequence. Its antigen remains undetermined. No qualities accompany the bases; no much larger clone lies one base away. This sample was included in a study of cytotoxic CD8 clonotypes in ibrutinib-treated CLL (dated by TCRdb to the early 2020s). Regarding the complete study: The cohort had ten to twelve relapsed/refractory and 15 treatment-naive patients; 17 to 18 were IGHV unmutated. Partial responses were observed in 24 patients and complete responses in 2; after a median follow-up of about 69 months, remission was maintained in about 15 patients and progression was observed in roughly twelve. The response samples were drawn at a median of around eleven months into treatment, with a range of about 6 to 40 months. On average, each sample yielded roughly 250,000 productive templates and under 95,000 productive rearrangements. Longitudinal samples were available for about 30% of the roughly 86 trial participants. Cryopreserved peripheral blood mononuclear cells were collected at three points: before therapy, at response, and at either sustained remission or disease progression. Every sample from remission and from progressive disease was obtained while the patients were still on ibrutinib. The investigation overall reported the following: Clonality increased at ibrutinib response, stayed stable in sustained remission, and fell back toward baseline at progression. Public clonotypes were rare and either shrank or stayed stable during treatment, and the rise in clonality at ibrutinib response reflected expansion of private clonotypes. Sustained-remission and progressing patients did not have matched sampling times, and lymph node repertoires were not examined. At baseline, clonality was higher than in age-matched healthy donors and showed a strong correlation with circulating CD8+ T-cell counts.

The sample's time point label, in plain terms: 12 months on ibrutinib. Roughly 2 micrograms of genomic DNA were extracted from cryopreserved PBMCs for TCR beta library preparation. High-throughput TCR beta sequencing was performed on longitudinal blood samples from CLL patients receiving ibrutinib monotherapy. Patients were enrolled in a phase 2 open-label single-center ibrutinib monotherapy trial. Sequences KGHSH (CDR1) and LQKENI (CDR2) are obtained from the germline V gene. V drops 4 bases and J drops 2 bases, leaving 16 bases in between. Taken from cysteine to phenylalanine, the CDR3 has 16 residues. Only CDR3 DNA is held: 48 bases, read in frame from base 1. Each clonotype received, on average, around 9.6x coverage in deep resolution sequencing performed on a MiSeq, where the target depth lay between 1 in 1 million and 1 in 200,000 T cells. The immunoSEQ hsTCRB Kit was used to generate TCR beta libraries. The source study handled its data this way. The data were analyzed with ImmunoSEQ Analyzer and ImmunoSEQ Data Assistant, and V, D and J gene assignments followed IMGT definitions. Clonality was computed as one minus normalized Shannon entropy of productive rearrangement frequencies, ranging from 0 to 1. Public clonotype analysis was restricted to overrepresented clonotypes comprising at least 0.05% of each patient's repertoire. Repertoires from some twelve age-matched healthy donors in immuneACCESS were used as clonality controls. TCRdb obtained this table from immuneACCESS and retained in-frame rearrangements with V and J assigned. These tables miss some clones; where compared with another copy, unresolved V genes account for less than half of the shortfall, and the remainder is unexplained. That table is the source of V, J and clone size, and D and trimming were worked out from the DNA. Across this sample there are roughly 51,000 clones, with roughly 53% seen only once. The top ten clonotypes cover 32% of the sample.

The receptor was isolated from a human donor with chronic lymphocytic leukemia. The sequencing used PBMCs, collected after 12 months of ibrutinib treatment. Recombination linked TRBV18 to TRBJ2-3, with the D gene too uncertain to name. The bases read TGTGCCAGCTCACAGGGCCTCGCCTTAAACACAGATACGCAGTATTTT. This codes for CASSQGLALNTDTQYF.